Presented here are 26 T cell receptor beta chains from one specimen sequenced in a study of identifying expanded T cells in peripheral blood. The data were produced by immunoSEQ multiplex PCR, yet TCRdb's version contains in-frame clones alone and is incomplete. The table includes about 86,000 clones, roughly 88% detected once. Sequenced input: blood. The receptors shown here come from a person aged 18 to 70 in good health.

The chain employs TRBV7-2 and TRBJ1-1; D not certain. Trimming shortened V by 2 bases and J by 1 base, and 11 bases separated the two germline ends. Germline CDR1 and CDR2: SGHTA and FQGNSA. The CDR3 sequence is 15 residues long. CDR3 DNA: TGTGCCAGCAGCTTAATATTGGCCGCGAACACTGAAGCTTTCTTT. It is translated as CASSLILAANTEAFF.

This clone was found once. This chain joins TRBV7-2 and TRBJ2-2; 7 bases are shared with TRBD2. V shed 5 bases and J 3 bases; nucleotides not matched to a gene: 9. The length of the CDR3 is 16 residues. Germline loops: CDR1 SGHTA, CDR2 FQGNSA. As DNA, the CDR3 is TGTGCCAGCAGCCCCCGTCTAGCGGTTCACACCGGGGAGCTGTTTTTT. Translated: CASSPRLAVHTGELFF.

Only a few counts were recorded for this clone. This chain uses TRBV4-1 with TRBJ1-2; D is possibly TRBD1 (5 bases). This CDR3 comprises 14 residues. Germline V CDR1 and CDR2: MGHRA, YSYEKL. Trimming removed 5 bases from V and 7 bases from J, with 17 bases in between. In DNA form, the CDR3 reads TGCGCCAGCAGCTCCCGAGAAGGGGTCGGTGGCTACACCTTC. As protein: CASSSREGVGGYTF.

J is TRBJ2-2 and V is TRBV5-4; 7 bases line up with TRBD1. With 9 bases clipped from V and 2 bases from J, the junction kept 7 bases outside the gene matches. The CDR3 totals 14 residues. CDR1 is SGHNT and CDR2 is YYREEE in the germline V gene (reference sequence). CDR3 amino acids: CATGTETNTGELFF. The DNA for the CDR3 is TGTGCCACTGGGACAGAGACAAACACCGGGGAGCTGTTTTTT.

The chain joins TRBV7-2 to TRBJ1-2, with D perhaps TRBD1 (5 bases). The V gene's germline CDR1 is SGHTA and CDR2 FQGNSA. CDR3 length: 11 residues. Trimming took 5 bases from V and 10 from J, leaving 11 bases between them. The CDR3 sequence is CASSLGAFYTF. DNA for the CDR3: TGTGCCAGCAGCCTAGGGGCCTTCTACACCTTC.

The V gene is TRBV30, the J gene TRBJ1-5; D is ambiguous. CDR1 GTSNPN and CDR2 SVGIG come from the germline V gene (reference sequence). The V and J ends lost 0 bases and 9 bases respectively, with 12 bases between them. CDR3 size: 13 residues. The CDR3 here is CAWSVNSDRPQHF. The CDR3, as DNA: TGTGCCTGGAGTGTAAACAGTGATCGGCCCCAGCATTTT.

This rearrangement joins TRBV19 to TRBJ2-3; perhaps D is TRBD1 or TRBD2 (6 bases each). Germline lookup yields CDR1 LNHDA and CDR2 SQIVND (reference sequence). The V gene lost 6 bases and the J gene lost 0 bases, with 16 bases spanning the gap. CDR3 length equals 16 residues. The CDR3 sequence is CASRGASESSTDTQYF. The CDR3 DNA is TGTGCCAGTAGGGGGGCTAGCGAATCTAGCACAGATACGCAGTATTTT.

The V and J genes are TRBV2 and TRBJ2-3, with TRBD2 identical over 12 bases. Germline V lookup: CDR1 SNHLY, CDR2 FYNNEI. The ends lost 3 bases at V and 7 bases at J; junction bases unmatched: 5. This CDR3 has 15 residues. The CDR3 spells CASSDASGRGNTQYF. The CDR3, as DNA: TGTGCCAGCAGTGATGCTAGCGGGAGGGGCAATACGCAGTATTTT.

The chain is built from TRBV2 and TRBJ1-3, with 10 nucleotides matching TRBD1. The CDR3 loop spans 14 amino acids. V was clipped by 11 bases and J by 2 bases; unmatched bases: 6. Germline CDR1 reads SNHLY; CDR2 reads FYNNEI. CDR3 amino acids: CAGRQGAAGNTIYF. CDR3 nucleotide sequence: TGTGCCGGTCGACAGGGGGCAGCTGGAAACACCATATATTTT.

This chain connects TRBV19 to TRBJ2-5, with 10 bases aligning to TRBD2. CDR3 length: 17 residues. Germline CDR1 and CDR2: LNHDA and SQIVND (reference sequence). V dropped 4 bases and J dropped 5; count of bases not matched to a gene: 13. The CDR3 region has the DNA TGTGCCAGTAGTAGTCCCTCTCTAGCGGGAGTAGCGGAGACCCAGTACTTC. Translating gives CASSSPSLAGVAETQYF.

V gene TRBV1 combines with J gene TRBJ1-2. TRBV1 is listed as a pseudogene. The length of the CDR3 is 14 residues. The CDR3 DNA is TGCACCAGCAGCCTCCCCGAGGGGCTGCTAGGCTACACCTTC. Its protein is CTSSLPEGLLGYTF.

The V gene is TRBV19, the J gene TRBJ2-3; D is undetermined. Trimming shortened V by 4 bases and J by 2 bases, and 4 bases separated the two germline ends. The CDR3 length is 12 residues. Germline-derived CDR1 and CDR2 are LNHDA and SQIVND (reference sequence). CDR3 region: CASSTNTDTQYF. The CDR3 coding sequence is TGTGCCAGTAGTACCAACACAGATACGCAGTATTTT.

This clone has only one observation. This chain connects TRBV18 to TRBJ1-2; TRBD1 aligns across 9 bases. Germline lookup yields CDR1 KGHSH and CDR2 LQKENI. With 3 bases clipped from V and 3 bases from J, the junction kept 5 bases outside the gene matches. The CDR3 is made up of 15 amino acids. CDR3 nucleotides: TGTGCCAGCTCACCGGGGACAGGGTGGGACTATGGCTACACCTTC. Translating it yields CASSPGTGWDYGYTF.

This clone was seen just once. This rearrangement joins TRBV7-2 to TRBJ1-1, with a tentative D call TRBD1 (6 bases). Deletions cut 2 bases from V and 0 bases from J, with 7 bases between. There are 14 residues in the CDR3. CDR1 and CDR2 from the germline V gene are SGHTA and FQGNSA. As DNA, the CDR3 is TGTGCCAGCAGCTTACAGGGGATGAACACTGAAGCTTTCTTT. Amino acids: CASSLQGMNTEAFF. Full variable domain (missing parts from reference TRBV7-2 and TRBJ1-1): GAGVSQSPSNKVTEKGKDVELRCDPISGHTALYWYRQSLGQGLEFLIYFQGNSAPDKSGLPSDRFSAERTGGSVSTLTIQRTQQEDSAVYLCASSLQGMNTEAFFGQGTRLTVV.

The chain carries TRBV29-1 and TRBJ2-7; TRBD2 might be the D (7 bases). This CDR3 contains 18 residues. Germline V lookup: CDR1 SQVTM, CDR2 ANQGSEA. This chain's CDR3 is CSEGGRSQGIGASYEQYF. DNA for the CDR3: TGCAGTGAGGGGGGGCGGTCACAGGGCATTGGTGCGTCCTACGAGCAGTACTTC.

This rearrangement joins TRBV2 to TRBJ2-5; D is unresolved. The CDR3 has 13 amino acids. Between the trimmed V and J ends, which lost 9 bases and 1 base, there was a span of 12 bases. Looked up from germline, CDR1 is SNHLY and CDR2 is FYNNEI. DNA of the CDR3: TGTGCCAGTCTGACTTGGGCCCAAGAGACCCAGTACTTC. Translation gives CASLTWAQETQYF. Drawing the rest from reference TRBV2 and TRBJ2-5, the complete variable domain is EPEVTQTPSHQVTQMGQEVILRCVPISNHLYFYWYRQILGQKVEFLVSFYNNEISEKSEIFDDQFSVERPDGSNFTLKIRSTKLEDSAMYFCASLTWAQETQYFGPGTRLLVL.

V and J are TRBV7-6 and TRBJ1-5; D might be TRBD1 (5 bases). Trimming took off 4 bases at V and 2 bases at J, with 6 bases between the two ends. Looked up from germline, CDR1 is SGHVS and CDR2 is FNYEAQ. The CDR3 is 13 residues long. CDR3 protein: CASSWGGNQPQHF. DNA for the CDR3: TGTGCCAGCAGCTGGGGGGGCAATCAGCCCCAGCATTTT. Supplemented by reference TRBV7-6 and TRBJ1-5, the full variable domain reads GAGVSQSPRYKVTKRGQDVALRCDPISGHVSLYWYRQALGQGPEFLTYFNYEAQQDKSGLPNDRFSAERPEGSISTLTIQRTEQRDSAMYRCASSWGGNQPQHFGDGTRLSIL.

The chain is built from TRBV6-5 and TRBJ1-2; TRBD1 matches 8 bases. Germline V gives CDR1 MNHEY, CDR2 SVGAGI. CDR3 length equals 14 residues. The V and J ends lost 7 bases and 4 bases, in that order; junction bases with no gene match: 8. CDR3 sequence (DNA): TGTGCCAGCATTAAATCAGGGGGCGGCTATGGCTACACCTTC. Translating it yields CASIKSGGGYGYTF.

The chain joins TRBV11-2 to TRBJ2-1; TRBD1 matches at 8 bases. The CDR3 has 15 residues. V lost 5 bases and J lost 9; bases outside the gene matches: 12. From germline, CDR1 is SGHAT and CDR2 FQNNGV. As DNA, the CDR3 is TGTGCCAGCAGCCACGGCAGGGGGCTTATCAGTGAGCAGTTCTTC. This codes for CASSHGRGLISEQFF.

This rearrangement joins TRBV6-1 to TRBJ2-3; TRBD2 aligns across 9 bases. With V trimmed by 4 bases and J by 3 bases, 8 bases remained unmatched. Germline V gives CDR1 MNHNS, CDR2 SASEGT. The CDR3 contains 16 residues. The CDR3 region has the DNA TGTGCCAGCAGTGGTTCCCCGACTAGCGGAACAGATACGCAGTATTTT. Protein product: CASSGSPTSGTDTQYF.

This chain links TRBV5-1 with TRBJ2-2, with TRBD2 matching over 8 bases. Germline V gene lookup returns CDR1 SGHRS and CDR2 YFSETQ. This CDR3 has 14 amino acids. With 4 bases clipped from V and 6 bases from J, the junction kept 5 bases outside the gene matches. The CDR3 DNA reads as TGCGCCAGCAGCGCTAGCGGGTTCGCCGGGGAGCTGTTTTTT. It yields the protein CASSASGFAGELFF.

The CDR3 spells CASSLRALSMGEQYF. The CDR3 DNA is TGTGCCAGCAGCTTGAGGGCCCTCTCAATGGGGGAGCAGTACTTC. The rearrangement joins TRBV11-3 to TRBJ2-7; weak D call: TRBD2 (5 bases). The germline V gene has CDR1 SGHNT and CDR2 YENEEA. Trimming cost V 3 bases and J 7 bases, with 19 bases left between them. The length of the CDR3 is 15 residues.

The V gene is TRBV4-1, the J gene TRBJ1-3; no definite D call. The CDR3 runs to 15 residues. The V end was cut by 2 bases, the J end by 0 bases, with 8 bases between. Germline CDR1 MGHRA, CDR2 YSYEKL. The CDR3 is CASSQQDGSGNTIYF. The CDR3 DNA reads as TGCGCCAGCAGCCAACAGGATGGCTCTGGAAACACCATATATTTT.

The CDR3 reads CASSVDAGLDEQYF. The DNA of the CDR3 is TGTGCCAGCAGCGTAGATGCAGGGTTGGACGAGCAGTACTTC. The chain couples TRBV9 to TRBJ2-7; D might be TRBD1 (5 bases). Germline CDR1 is SGDLS and CDR2 is YYNGEE. This CDR3 contains 14 residues. Deletions cut 0 bases from V and 5 bases from J, with 12 bases between.

The chain uses TRBV5-5 and TRBJ1-3; no definite D call. This CDR3 spans 14 amino acids. The V gene's germline CDR1 is SGHKS and CDR2 YYEKEE (reference sequence). Trimming removed 1 base at V and 3 bases at J, with 8 bases between. Written as DNA, the CDR3 is TGTGCCAGCAGCTTGATGTCGGATGGAAACACCATATATTTT. This codes for CASSLMSDGNTIYF.

This clone was observed a single time. V usage is TRBV30 and J usage is TRBJ1-5, with a tentative D call TRBD1 (5 bases). CDR1 and CDR2 from the germline V gene are GTSNPN and SVGIG (reference sequence). The V end lost 5 bases, the J end lost 4 bases, and 12 bases lay between the germline ends. This CDR3 has 13 amino acids. The DNA for the CDR3 is TGTGCCTGGGCCCGACAGTATAATCAGCCCCAGCATTTT. Encoded protein: CAWARQYNQPQHF.